The 11 T cell receptor beta chains below were found in one sample sequenced in a study of blood T cell repertoires in COVID-19. Clones were read by immunoSEQ multiplex PCR, and TCRdb kept only the in-frame ones, dropping some. The table lists about 110,000 clones, over 80% of them singletons, with about 3.8% in the top ten. Sequencing was carried out using peripheral blood. The receptors come from a woman aged 70-85 years with acute or convalescent COVID-19.

A few counts support this clone. The chain recombines TRBV28 with TRBJ1-2; no firm D call. CDR1 is MDHEN and CDR2 is SYDVKM in the germline V gene. V was shortened by 5 bases and J by 7 bases, with 11 bases between the two germline ends. This CDR3 spans 12 amino acids. CDR3 sequence reads: CASSAGSRGYTF. In nucleotides, the CDR3 is TGTGCCAGCAGTGCCGGGAGTCGTGGCTACACCTTC.

This clone was seen just once. This rearrangement joins TRBV2 to TRBJ2-7; D is possibly TRBD2 (5 bases). The V end lost 7 bases, the J end lost 4 bases, and 11 bases lay between the germline ends. CDR3 length: 12 residues. From germline, CDR1 is SNHLY and CDR2 FYNNEI. Here the CDR3 reads CASKVGNYEQYF. The CDR3 DNA reads TGTGCCAGCAAGGTCGGGAATTACGAGCAGTACTTC.

This chain links TRBV7-6 with TRBJ2-3; 8 positions match TRBD1. Germline values: CDR1 SGHVS, CDR2 FNYEAQ. The J segment lost 2 bases and the V segment lost 8 bases, leaving 18 bases of the junction unmatched. CDR3 length equals 18 residues. CDR3 coding DNA: TGTGCCAGCGGAAACTTAGGGCTCGGACAGGGTCACACAGATACGCAGTATTTT. Protein sequence: CASGNLGLGQGHTDTQYF.

This rearrangement joins TRBV7-3 to TRBJ1-1; D is unresolved. Germline CDR1 is SGHTA and CDR2 is FQGTGA. This CDR3 spans 13 amino acids. The V end was cut by 1 base, the J end by 4 bases, with 7 bases between. CDR3 sequence (DNA): TGTGCCAGCAGCTTAAAGGGAGGCACTGAAGCTTTCTTT. This sequence encodes CASSLKGGTEAFF.

The chain has TRBV7-8 and TRBJ2-7, with 13 bases lining up with TRBD2. Germline-derived CDR1 and CDR2 are SGHVS and FQNEAQ. V lost 5 bases and J lost 9; bases outside the gene matches: 7. The CDR3 extends over 14 amino acids. The CDR3 bases are TGTGCCAGCAGCGCGGGGACTAGCGGGGTAATGCAGTACGTC. Amino acid sequence: CASSAGTSGVMQYV.

This clone was counted a single time. The J gene is TRBJ2-1, the V gene TRBV5-1, with D hard to call. Trimming left V 4 bases short and J 4 bases short, with 9 bases between. Germline V gene sequence: CDR1 SGHRS, CDR2 YFSETQ. The CDR3 contains 13 residues. The CDR3 nucleotides read TGCGCCAGCAGCCTGGACGGTTACAATGAGCAGTTCTTC. Its translation is CASSLDGYNEQFF.

The chain couples TRBV30 to TRBJ2-7, with 9 bases lining up with TRBD1. Trimming cost V 0 bases and J 0 bases; bases outside gene matches: 9. Germline CDR1 is GTSNPN and CDR2 is SVGIG (reference sequence). This CDR3 is built from 17 residues. The CDR3 DNA reads as TGTGCCTGGAGTGTAGGTCGGGACAGGGAGAGCTCCTACGAGCAGTACGTC. Translating it yields CAWSVGRDRESSYEQYV.

This clone was counted only a few times. The J gene is TRBJ2-7, the V gene TRBV5-1, with TRBD1 identical over 8 bases. This CDR3 region has 13 residues. The trim removed 3 bases at V and 4 bases at J, leaving 3 bases unmatched. The germline V gene encodes CDR1 SGHRS and CDR2 YFSETQ. In DNA form, the CDR3 reads TGCGCCAGCAGCTCCAGGGGGCGTTACGAGCAGTACTTC. It specifies CASSSRGRYEQYF. The variable domain in full, completed from reference TRBV5-1 and TRBJ2-7, reads KAGVTQTPRYLIKTRGQQVTLSCSPISGHRSVSWYQQTPGQGLQFLFEYFSETQRNKGNFPGRFSGRQFSNSRSEMNVSTLELGDSALYLCASSSRGRYEQYFGPGTRLTVT.

This clone has only a few counts. V gene TRBV30 combines with J gene TRBJ2-2, with D hard to call. This CDR3 is built from 13 residues. Deletions cut 2 bases from V and 5 bases from J, with 9 bases between. Germline CDR1 reads GTSNPN; CDR2 reads SVGIG (reference sequence). The CDR3 here is CAWSPTRTGELFF. The CDR3 DNA is TGTGCCTGGAGTCCGACAAGAACCGGGGAGCTGTTTTTT.

In its sample, this clone was seen a few times. V usage is TRBV6-5 and J usage is TRBJ1-1, with D perhaps matching TRBD1 (6 bases). The germline V and J ends were trimmed by 7 bases and 3 bases, with 15 bases remaining between them. This CDR3 spans 14 amino acids. Germline V CDR1 and CDR2: MNHEY, SVGAGI. The CDR3 nucleotides are TGTGCCAGCACCTTTTCAGGGGACGACACTGAAGCTTTCTTT. It codes for CASTFSGDDTEAFF.

This chain links TRBV7-9 with TRBJ2-5; D ambiguous. Germline CDR1 and CDR2: SEHNR and FQNEAQ (reference sequence). Trimming left V 4 bases short and J 1 base short, with 13 bases between. The CDR3 contains 15 residues. CDR3 region: CASSSSDEAQETQYF. The CDR3 region has the DNA TGTGCCAGCAGCTCTTCAGACGAGGCCCAAGAGACCCAGTACTTC. Filled out from reference TRBV7-9 and TRBJ2-5, the complete variable domain reads DTGVSQNPRHKITKRGQNVTFRCDPISEHNRLYWYRQTLGQGPEFLTYFQNEAQLEKSRLLSDRFSAERPKGSFSTLEIQRTEQGDSAMYLCASSSSDEAQETQYFGPGTRLLVL.